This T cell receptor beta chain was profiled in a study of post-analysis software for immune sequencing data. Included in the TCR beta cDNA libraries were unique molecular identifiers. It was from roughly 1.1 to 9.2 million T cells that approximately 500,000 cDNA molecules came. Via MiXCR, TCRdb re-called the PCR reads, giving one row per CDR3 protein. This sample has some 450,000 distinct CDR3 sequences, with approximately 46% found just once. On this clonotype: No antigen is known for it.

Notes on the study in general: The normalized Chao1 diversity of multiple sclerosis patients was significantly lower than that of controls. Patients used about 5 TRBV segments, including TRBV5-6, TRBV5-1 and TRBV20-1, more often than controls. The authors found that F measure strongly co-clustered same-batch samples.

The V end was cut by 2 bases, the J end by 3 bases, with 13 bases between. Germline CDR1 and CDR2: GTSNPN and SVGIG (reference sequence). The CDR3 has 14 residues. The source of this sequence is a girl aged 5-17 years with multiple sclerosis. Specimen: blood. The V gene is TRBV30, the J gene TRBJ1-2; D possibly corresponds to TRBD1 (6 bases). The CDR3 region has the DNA TGTGCCTGGAGTCTACGGGAGGGGGACTATGGCTACACCTTC. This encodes CAWSLREGDYGYTF. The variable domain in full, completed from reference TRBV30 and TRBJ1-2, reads SQTIHQWPATLVQPVGSPLSLECTVEGTSNPNLYWYRQAAGRGLQLLFYSVGIGQISSEVPQNLSASRPQDRQFILSSKKLLLSDSGFYLCAWSLREGDYGYTFGSGTRLTVV.